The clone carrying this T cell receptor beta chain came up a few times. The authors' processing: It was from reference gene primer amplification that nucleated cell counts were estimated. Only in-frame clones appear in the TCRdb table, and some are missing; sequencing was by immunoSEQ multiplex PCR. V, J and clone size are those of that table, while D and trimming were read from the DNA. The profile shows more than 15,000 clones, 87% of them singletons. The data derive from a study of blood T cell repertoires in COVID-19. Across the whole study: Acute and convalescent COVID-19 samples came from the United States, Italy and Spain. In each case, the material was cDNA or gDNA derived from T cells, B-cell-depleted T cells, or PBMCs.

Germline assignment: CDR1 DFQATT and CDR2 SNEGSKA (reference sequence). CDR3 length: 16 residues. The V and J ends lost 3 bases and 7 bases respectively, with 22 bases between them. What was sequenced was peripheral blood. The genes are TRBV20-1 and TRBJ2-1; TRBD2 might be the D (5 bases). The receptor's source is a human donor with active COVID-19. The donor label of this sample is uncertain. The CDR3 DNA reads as TGCAGTGCTAGTGCCACTTTCAAGCGGCCACGTAATGAGCAGTTCTTC. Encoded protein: CSASATFKRPRNEQFF.